These 3 T cell receptor beta chains were sequenced from one sample in a study of Ad26.COV2.S vaccination and SARS-CoV-2 variants. Treatment described: some 20 received Ad26.COV2.S at low or high dose, single or two shots; roughly 5 received placebo; per-sample allocation not given. Each sample was drawn 63 days after the first injection (of vaccine or placebo). The protocol was immunoSEQ multiplex PCR, while the TCRdb copy is restricted to in-frame clones and leaves out a portion. The table has around 300,000 clones, almost 90% seen once. The sequences come from peripheral blood, collected in a trial of Ad26.COV2.S vaccine versus placebo. The receptors were sampled from a person between 18 and 60 years old who received the Ad26.COV2.S COVID-19 vaccine or a placebo.

The sample holds one count of this clone. The chain couples TRBV11-2 to TRBJ1-2; D perhaps matches TRBD1 (6 bases). Trimming shortened V by 4 bases and J by 8 bases, and 23 bases separated the two germline ends. The CDR3 is 16 amino acids. The germline V gene encodes CDR1 SGHAT and CDR2 FQNNGV. CDR3 in DNA: TGTGCCAGCAGCTCAATACAGGGCCCTAACGCGCCCGGCTACACCTTC. Protein sequence: CASSSIQGPNAPGYTF.

The chain carries TRBV7-2 and TRBJ2-2; D is ambiguous. V dropped 6 bases and J dropped 2 bases, with 7 bases sitting between them. The CDR3 totals 13 residues. Per germline, CDR1 SGHTA and CDR2 FQGNSA. In nucleotides, the CDR3 is TGTGCCAGCAGTCCGGTTAACACCGGGGAGCTGTTTTTT. Protein product: CASSPVNTGELFF.

This chain uses TRBV7-2 with TRBJ2-1; D unresolved. Trimming stripped 5 bases from V and 0 bases from J, with 14 bases between. The germline CDR1 and CDR2 sequences are SGHTA and FQGNSA. The CDR3 extends over 16 amino acids. Written as DNA, the CDR3 is TGTGCCAGCAGCAGCAACGGGCTGAGCTCCTACAATGAGCAGTTCTTC. Translated: CASSSNGLSSYNEQFF.